This T cell receptor (beta chain) appears in the sequencing data of a study of metastatic and nonmetastatic thyroid tumors. Ahead of thyroid surgery, no patient had received treatment of any kind. Germline V gene lookup returns CDR1 MNHNS and CDR2 SASEGT. The CDR3 loop spans 16 amino acids. After removal of 5 bases from V and 8 bases from J, the junction contained 13 bases not matched to a gene. This clone was counted only a few times. In the original workflow: Clinicopathological groups supplied CDR3 differences that were used to build a distant-metastasis classifier for papillary thyroid cancer. TCRdb ran MiXCR on the PCR reads. TCRdb, not the authors, supplied the V and J calls. The sample carries roughly 16,000 clones, approximately 19% recorded once.

The sequence was collected from a female donor with papillary thyroid cancer or a benign thyroid nodule (not recorded which). Some clones in this sample may be carry-over from other donors' samples. The chain recombines TRBV6-1 with TRBJ2-1; 9 nucleotides align to TRBD2. The sequenced material came from blood. The chain's CDR3 is CASSPGLAGSRDEQFF. CDR3 sequence (DNA): TGTGCCAGCAGTCCGGGACTAGCTGGTTCACGGGATGAGCAGTTCTTC.